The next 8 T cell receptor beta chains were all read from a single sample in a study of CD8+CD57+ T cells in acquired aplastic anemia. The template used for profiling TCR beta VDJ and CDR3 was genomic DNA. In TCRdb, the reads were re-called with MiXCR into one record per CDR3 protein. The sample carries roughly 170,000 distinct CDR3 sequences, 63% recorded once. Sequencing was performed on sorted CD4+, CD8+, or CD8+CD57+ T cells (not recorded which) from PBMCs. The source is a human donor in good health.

The CDR3 DNA sequence: TGTGCCAGCAGCTCCCGAGACAGGGGTCGTAATGAAAAACTGTTTTTT. Protein product: CASSSRDRGRNEKLFF. The chain employs TRBV7-2 and TRBJ1-4, with 8 bases that match TRBD1. CDR3 size: 16 residues. Germline CDR1 reads SGHTA; CDR2 reads FQGNSA. The junction had 8 bases not matched to a gene; V was cut back by 4 bases and J by 4 bases.

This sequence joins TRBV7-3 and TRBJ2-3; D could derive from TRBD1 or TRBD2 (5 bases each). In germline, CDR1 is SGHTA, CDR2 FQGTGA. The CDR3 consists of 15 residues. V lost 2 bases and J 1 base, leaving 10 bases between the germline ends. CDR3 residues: CASSLWGRGTDTQYF. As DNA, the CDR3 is TGTGCCAGCAGCTTATGGGGGAGAGGCACAGATACGCAGTATTTT.

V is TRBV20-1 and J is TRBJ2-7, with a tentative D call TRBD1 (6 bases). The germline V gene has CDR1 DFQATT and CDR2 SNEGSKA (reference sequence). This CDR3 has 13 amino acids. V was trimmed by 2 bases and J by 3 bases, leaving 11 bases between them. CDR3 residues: CSARRTAFYEQYF. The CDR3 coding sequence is TGCAGTGCTAGAAGGACAGCATTCTACGAGCAGTACTTC.

The CDR3 sequence is CASSLPPMAGELFF. The CDR3, as DNA: TGTGCCAGCAGCTTACCCCCTATGGCCGGGGAGCTGTTTTTT. The chain couples TRBV7-2 to TRBJ2-2; D call uncertain. Trimming cost V 2 bases and J 6 bases, with 10 bases left between them. The CDR3 is made up of 14 amino acids. Germline CDR1 and CDR2: SGHTA and FQGNSA.

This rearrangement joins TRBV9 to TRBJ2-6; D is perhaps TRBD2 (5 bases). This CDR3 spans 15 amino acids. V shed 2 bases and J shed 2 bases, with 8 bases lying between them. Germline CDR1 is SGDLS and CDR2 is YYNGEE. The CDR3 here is CASSVSGTGANVLTF. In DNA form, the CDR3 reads TGTGCCAGCAGCGTGTCGGGGACTGGGGCCAACGTCCTGACTTTC. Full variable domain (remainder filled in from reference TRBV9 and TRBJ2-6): DSGVTQTPKHLITATGQRVTLRCSPRSGDLSVYWYQQSLDQGLQFLIQYYNGEERAKGNILERFSAQQFPDLHSELNLSSLELGDSALYFCASSVSGTGANVLTFGAGSRLTVL.

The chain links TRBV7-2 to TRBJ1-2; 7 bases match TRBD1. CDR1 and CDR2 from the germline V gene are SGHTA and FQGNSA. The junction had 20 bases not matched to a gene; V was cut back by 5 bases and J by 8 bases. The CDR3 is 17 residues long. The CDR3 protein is CASSPRTGDGTSGGYTF. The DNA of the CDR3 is TGTGCCAGCAGCCCTCGTACAGGGGACGGGACGTCGGGAGGCTACACCTTC.

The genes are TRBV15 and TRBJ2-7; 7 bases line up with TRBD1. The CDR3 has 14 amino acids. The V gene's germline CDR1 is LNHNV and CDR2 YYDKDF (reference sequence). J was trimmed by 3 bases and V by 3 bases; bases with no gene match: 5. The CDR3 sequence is CATSRETGRYEQYF. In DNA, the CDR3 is TGTGCCACCAGCAGGGAGACAGGGCGCTACGAGCAGTACTTC. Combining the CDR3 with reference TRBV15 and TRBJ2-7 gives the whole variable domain DAMVIQNPRYQVTQFGKPVTLSCSQTLNHNVMYWYQQKSSQAPKLLFHYYDKDFNNEADTPDNFQSRRPNTSFCFLDIRSPGLGDTAMYLCATSRETGRYEQYFGPGTRLTVT.

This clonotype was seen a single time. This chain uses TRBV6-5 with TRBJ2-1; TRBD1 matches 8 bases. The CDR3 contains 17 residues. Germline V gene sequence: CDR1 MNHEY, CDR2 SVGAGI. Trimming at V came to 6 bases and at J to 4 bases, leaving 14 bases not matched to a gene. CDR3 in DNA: TGTGCCAGCAGACCATCAACCGGGACAGGAGTTTACAATGAGCAGTTCTTC. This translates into CASRPSTGTGVYNEQFF.